Following are 2 T cell receptor beta chains from one sample sequenced in a study of blood T cell repertoires in COVID-19 (dated by TCRdb to 2018 to 2020). The library came from the immunoSEQ multiplex PCR assay. Held by TCRdb, this immuneACCESS table contains in-frame sequences only and omits some clones. Under half of the omission traces to an unresolved V gene where checked; the cause of the rest is unknown. Within this sample are around 150,000 clones, with over 80% of them counted one time only. The biggest ten clones account for 4.8% of the sample. The sequencing input was peripheral blood. These TCRs come from a man aged 30 to 45 with COVID-19, enrolled during active disease.

This clone is a singleton in its sample. The chain uses TRBV19 and TRBJ1-1; 8 bases line up with TRBD1. This CDR3 has 13 amino acids. Germline assignment: CDR1 LNHDA and CDR2 SQIVND (reference sequence). V shed 5 bases, J shed 11 bases, and the junction held 10 bases outside the gene matches. The CDR3 is CASSLRGPWEAFF. CDR3 in DNA: TGTGCCAGTAGTCTCAGGGGGCCCTGGGAGGCTTTCTTT.

The rearrangement joins TRBV9 to TRBJ1-6; 9 positions match TRBD1. The CDR3 extends over 15 amino acids. J gave up 7 bases and V 4 bases, and 6 bases lay outside the gene matches. The germline CDR1 and CDR2 sequences are SGDLS and YYNGEE. Here the CDR3 reads CASSPRTGVNSPLHF. DNA of the CDR3: TGTGCCAGCAGCCCACGGACAGGGGTAAATTCACCCCTCCACTTT.